This T cell receptor (beta chain) is from a study of PD-1 blockade in mismatch repair-deficient tumors. Whole-study findings and limits: After pembrolizumab, tumor-resident clones rose rapidly, then generally contracted before radiologic responses.

The count of this clone is one. Its target is unknown. Germline CDR1 and CDR2: LNHDA and SQIVND (reference sequence). The V end lost 1 base, the J end lost 4 bases, and 17 bases lay between the germline ends. The CDR3 spans 16 residues. Using immunoSEQ multiplex PCR, the repertoire was profiled, and TCRdb retains in-frame clones only, with some absent. Here the sample spans about 130,000 clones, 85% to 90% being singletons. Every patient had mismatch repair deficiency by PCR or immunohistochemistry. The TCR-sequenced patients were three responders to pembrolizumab. The sequence came from an adult with mismatch repair-deficient cancer. The input for sequencing was peripheral blood, taken almost 74 weeks after starting pembrolizumab. This chain connects TRBV19 to TRBJ2-7, with D maybe TRBD1 (6 bases). CDR3 bases: TGTGCCAGTAGTATAGGCTTCAGGACAGACACTTACGAGCAGTACTTC. Encoded protein: CASSIGFRTDTYEQYF.